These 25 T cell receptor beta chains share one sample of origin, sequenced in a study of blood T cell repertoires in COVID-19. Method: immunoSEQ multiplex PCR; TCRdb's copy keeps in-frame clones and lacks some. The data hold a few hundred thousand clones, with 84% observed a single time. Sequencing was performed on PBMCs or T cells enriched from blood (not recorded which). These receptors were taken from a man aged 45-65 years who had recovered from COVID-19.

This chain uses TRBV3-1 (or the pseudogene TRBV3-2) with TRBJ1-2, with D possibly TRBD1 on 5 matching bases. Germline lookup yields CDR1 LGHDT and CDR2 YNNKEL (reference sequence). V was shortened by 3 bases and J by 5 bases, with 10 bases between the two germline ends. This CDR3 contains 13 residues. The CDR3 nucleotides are TGTGCCAGCAGCCAGGCTAGGGGATATGGCTACACCTTC. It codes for CASSQARGYGYTF.

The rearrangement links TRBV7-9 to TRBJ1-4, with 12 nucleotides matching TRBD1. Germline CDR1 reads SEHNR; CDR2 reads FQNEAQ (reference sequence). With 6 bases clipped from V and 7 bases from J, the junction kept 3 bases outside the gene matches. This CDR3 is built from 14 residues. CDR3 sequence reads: CASRGGQGAEKLFF. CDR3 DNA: TGTGCCAGCAGAGGGGGACAGGGGGCTGAAAAACTGTTTTTT.

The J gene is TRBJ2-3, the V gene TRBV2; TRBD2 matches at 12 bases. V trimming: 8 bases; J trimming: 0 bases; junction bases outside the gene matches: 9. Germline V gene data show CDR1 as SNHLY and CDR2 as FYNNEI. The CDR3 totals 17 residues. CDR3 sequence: CASEAASGGGSTDTQYF. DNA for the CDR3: TGTGCCAGCGAGGCAGCTAGCGGGGGGGGGAGCACAGATACGCAGTATTTT.

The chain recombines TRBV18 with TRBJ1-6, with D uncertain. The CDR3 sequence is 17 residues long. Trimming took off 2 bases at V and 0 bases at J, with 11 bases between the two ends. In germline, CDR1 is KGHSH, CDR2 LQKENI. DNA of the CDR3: TGTGCCAGCTCACCAGAATCGGGTAGCTCCTATAATTCACCCCTCCACTTT. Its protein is CASSPESGSSYNSPLHF.

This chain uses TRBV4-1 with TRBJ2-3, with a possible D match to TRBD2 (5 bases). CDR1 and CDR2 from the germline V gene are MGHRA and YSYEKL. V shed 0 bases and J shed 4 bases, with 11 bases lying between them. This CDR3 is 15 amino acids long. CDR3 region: CASSQDSLASDTQYF. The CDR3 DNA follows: TGCGCCAGCAGCCAAGATTCGCTAGCATCAGATACGCAGTATTTT.

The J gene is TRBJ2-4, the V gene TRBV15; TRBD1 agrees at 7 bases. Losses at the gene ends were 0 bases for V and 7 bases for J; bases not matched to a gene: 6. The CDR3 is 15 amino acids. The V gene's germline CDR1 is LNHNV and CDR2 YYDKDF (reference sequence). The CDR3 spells CATSRDPTGANIQYF. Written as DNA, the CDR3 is TGTGCCACCAGCAGAGATCCCACAGGGGCGAACATTCAGTACTTC.

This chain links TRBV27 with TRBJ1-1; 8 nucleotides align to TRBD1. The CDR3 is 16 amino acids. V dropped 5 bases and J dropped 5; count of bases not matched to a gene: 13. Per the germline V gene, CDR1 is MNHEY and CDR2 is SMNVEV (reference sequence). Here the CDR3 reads CASSTHGQGGRTEAFF. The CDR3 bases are TGTGCCAGCAGTACCCATGGACAGGGAGGTCGGACTGAAGCTTTCTTT.

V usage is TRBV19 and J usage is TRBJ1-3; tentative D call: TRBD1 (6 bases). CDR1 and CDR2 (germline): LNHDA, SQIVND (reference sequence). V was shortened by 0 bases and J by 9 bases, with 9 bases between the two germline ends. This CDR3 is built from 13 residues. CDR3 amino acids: CASSIDQGSTIYF. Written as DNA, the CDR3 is TGTGCCAGTAGTATAGACCAGGGGAGCACCATATATTTT. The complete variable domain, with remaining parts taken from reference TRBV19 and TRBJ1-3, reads DGGITQSPKYLFRKEGQNVTLSCEQNLNHDAMYWYRQDPGQGLRLIYYSQIVNDFQKGDIAEGYSVSREKKESFPLTVTSAQKNPTAFYLCASSIDQGSTIYFGEGSWLTVV.

CDR3 sequence reads: CASSPTGTGKGYGYTF. CDR3 coding DNA: TGTGCCAGCTCACCGACCGGGACAGGGAAAGGCTATGGCTACACCTTC. This chain uses TRBV18 with TRBJ1-2, with TRBD1 matching over 9 bases. The germline V gene has CDR1 KGHSH and CDR2 LQKENI. The CDR3 is 16 residues long. The V segment lost 3 bases and the J segment 4 bases; nucleotides outside the gene matches: 9.

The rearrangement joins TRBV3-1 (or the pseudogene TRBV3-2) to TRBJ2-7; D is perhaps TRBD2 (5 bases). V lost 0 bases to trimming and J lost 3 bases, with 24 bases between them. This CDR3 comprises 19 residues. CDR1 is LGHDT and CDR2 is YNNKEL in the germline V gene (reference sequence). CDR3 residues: CASSQEGAAFLAPNYEQYF. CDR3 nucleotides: TGTGCCAGCAGCCAAGAAGGAGCGGCATTTTTAGCGCCCAACTACGAGCAGTACTTC.

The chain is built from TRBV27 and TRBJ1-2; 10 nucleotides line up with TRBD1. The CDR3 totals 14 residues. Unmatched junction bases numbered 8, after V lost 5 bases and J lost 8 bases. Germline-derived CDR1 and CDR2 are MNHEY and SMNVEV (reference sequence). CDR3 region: CASSKHGTGDGYTF. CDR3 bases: TGTGCCAGCAGTAAACACGGGACAGGGGACGGCTACACCTTC.

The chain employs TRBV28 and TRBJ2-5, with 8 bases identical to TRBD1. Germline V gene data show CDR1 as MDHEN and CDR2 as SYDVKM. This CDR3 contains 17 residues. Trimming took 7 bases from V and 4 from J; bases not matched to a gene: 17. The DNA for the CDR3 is TGTGCCAGCACCAAATCAGGGGCAGGGGGCGTGGGAGAGACCCAGTACTTC. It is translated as CASTKSGAGGVGETQYF.

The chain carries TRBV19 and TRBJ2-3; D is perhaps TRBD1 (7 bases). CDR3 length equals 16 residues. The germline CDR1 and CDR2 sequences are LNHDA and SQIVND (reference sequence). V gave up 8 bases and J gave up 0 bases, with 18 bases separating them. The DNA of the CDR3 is TGTGCCAGTCGAGAAACTGCGGGACAGAGCACAGATACGCAGTATTTT. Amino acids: CASRETAGQSTDTQYF.

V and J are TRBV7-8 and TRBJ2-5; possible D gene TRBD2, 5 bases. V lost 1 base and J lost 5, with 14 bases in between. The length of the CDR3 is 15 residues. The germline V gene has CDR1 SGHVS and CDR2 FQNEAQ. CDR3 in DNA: TGTGCCAGCAGCTTAGGGGGAACCCGAGGGGAGACCCAGTACTTC. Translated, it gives CASSLGGTRGETQYF.

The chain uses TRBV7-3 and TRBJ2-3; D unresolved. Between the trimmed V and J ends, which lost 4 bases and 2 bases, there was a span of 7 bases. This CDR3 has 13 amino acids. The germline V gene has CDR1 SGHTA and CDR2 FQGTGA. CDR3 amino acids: CASSWSYTDTQYF. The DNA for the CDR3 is TGTGCCAGCAGCTGGTCCTACACAGATACGCAGTATTTT.

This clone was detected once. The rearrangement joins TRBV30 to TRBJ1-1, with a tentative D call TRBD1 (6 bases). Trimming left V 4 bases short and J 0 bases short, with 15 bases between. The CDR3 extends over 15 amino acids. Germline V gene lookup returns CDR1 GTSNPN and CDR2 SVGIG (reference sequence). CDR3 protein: CAWKQGGSLNTEAFF. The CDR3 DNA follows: TGTGCCTGGAAACAGGGAGGGAGCCTGAACACTGAAGCTTTCTTT.

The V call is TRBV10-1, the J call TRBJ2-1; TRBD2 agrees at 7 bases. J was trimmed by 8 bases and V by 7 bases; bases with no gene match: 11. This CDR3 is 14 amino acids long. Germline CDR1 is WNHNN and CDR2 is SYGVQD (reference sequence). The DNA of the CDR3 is TGCGCCAGCATTCGGACTAGTCGGCTCGATGAGCAGTTCTTC. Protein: CASIRTSRLDEQFF.

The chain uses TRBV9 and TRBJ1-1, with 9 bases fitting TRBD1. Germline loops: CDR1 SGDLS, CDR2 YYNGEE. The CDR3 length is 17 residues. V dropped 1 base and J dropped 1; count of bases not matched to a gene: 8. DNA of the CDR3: TGTGCCAGCAGCGTATGGGACAGGGAGTGGGAGAACACTGAAGCTTTCTTT. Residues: CASSVWDREWENTEAFF.

CDR3 DNA: TGCAGCGTTCAGATCGCGGGGGGTCGAGAGACCCAGTACTTC. Amino acids: CSVQIAGGRETQYF. V is TRBV29-1 and J is TRBJ2-5; 8 nucleotides align to TRBD2. CDR1 and CDR2 from the germline V gene are SQVTM and ANQGSEA. The ends lost 5 bases at V and 4 bases at J; junction bases unmatched: 9. The CDR3 runs to 14 residues.

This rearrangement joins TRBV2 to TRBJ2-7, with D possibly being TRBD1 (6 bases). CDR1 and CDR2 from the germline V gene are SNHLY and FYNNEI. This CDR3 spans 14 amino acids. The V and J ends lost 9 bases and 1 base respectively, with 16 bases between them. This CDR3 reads CASHPGHTSYEQYF. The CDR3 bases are TGTGCCAGTCATCCGGGACACACTTCCTACGAGCAGTACTTC.

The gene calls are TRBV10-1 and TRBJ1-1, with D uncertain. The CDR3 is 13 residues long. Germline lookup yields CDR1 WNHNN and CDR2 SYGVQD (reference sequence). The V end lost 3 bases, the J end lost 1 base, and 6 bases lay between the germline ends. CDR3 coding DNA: TGCGCCAGCAGTGATGGCGGGAACACTGAAGCTTTCTTT. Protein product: CASSDGGNTEAFF.

CDR3 coding DNA: TGTGCCAGTAGTACACCGTTTGCCGGGACAAGCTCTGGAAACACCATATATTTT. Encoded protein: CASSTPFAGTSSGNTIYF. The chain carries TRBV19 and TRBJ1-3, with D possibly matching TRBD1 (6 bases). Trimming cost V 4 bases and J 0 bases, with 19 bases left between them. Germline CDR1 reads LNHDA; CDR2 reads SQIVND (reference sequence). This CDR3 region has 18 residues.

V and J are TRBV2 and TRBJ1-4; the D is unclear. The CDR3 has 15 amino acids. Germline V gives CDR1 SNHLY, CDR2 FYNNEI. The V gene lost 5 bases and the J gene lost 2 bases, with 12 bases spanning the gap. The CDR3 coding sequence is TGTGCCAGCAGTTCAGGAGGGAGTACTAATGAAAAACTGTTTTTT. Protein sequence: CASSSGGSTNEKLFF.

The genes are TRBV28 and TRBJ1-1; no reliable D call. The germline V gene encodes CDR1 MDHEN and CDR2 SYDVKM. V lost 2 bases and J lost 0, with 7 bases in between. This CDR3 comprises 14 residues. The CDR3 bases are TGTGCCAGCAGTTTAACAGATATGAACACTGAAGCTTTCTTT. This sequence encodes CASSLTDMNTEAFF.

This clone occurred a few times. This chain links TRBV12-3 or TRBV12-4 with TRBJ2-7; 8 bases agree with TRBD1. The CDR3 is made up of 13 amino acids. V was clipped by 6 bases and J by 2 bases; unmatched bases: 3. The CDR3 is CASREQGAYEQYF. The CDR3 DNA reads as TGTGCCAGCAGAGAACAGGGGGCCTACGAGCAGTACTTC.